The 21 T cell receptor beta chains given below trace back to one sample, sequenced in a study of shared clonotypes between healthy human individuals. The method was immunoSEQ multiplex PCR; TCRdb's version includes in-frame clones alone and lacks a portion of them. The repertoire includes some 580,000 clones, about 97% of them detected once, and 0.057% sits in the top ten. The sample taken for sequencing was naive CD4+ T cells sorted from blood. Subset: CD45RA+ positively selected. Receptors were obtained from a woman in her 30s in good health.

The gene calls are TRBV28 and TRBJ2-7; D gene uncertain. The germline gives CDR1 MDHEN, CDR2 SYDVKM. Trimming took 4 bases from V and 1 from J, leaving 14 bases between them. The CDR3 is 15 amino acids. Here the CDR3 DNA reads TGTGCCAGCAGTTCAAGTAACGCAGGTTCCTACGAGCAGTACTTC. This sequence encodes CASSSSNAGSYEQYF.

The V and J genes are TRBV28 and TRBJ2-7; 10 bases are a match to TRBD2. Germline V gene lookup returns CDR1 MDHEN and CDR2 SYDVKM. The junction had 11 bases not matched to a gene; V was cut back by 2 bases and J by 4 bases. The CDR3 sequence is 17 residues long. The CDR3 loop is CASSLVTGASGRYEQYF. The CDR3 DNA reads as TGTGCCAGCAGTTTAGTTACTGGGGCTAGCGGGAGATACGAGCAGTACTTC.

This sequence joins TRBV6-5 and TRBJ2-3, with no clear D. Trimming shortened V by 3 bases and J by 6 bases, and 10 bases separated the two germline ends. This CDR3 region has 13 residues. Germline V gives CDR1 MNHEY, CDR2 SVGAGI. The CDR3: CASSYSYGDTQYF. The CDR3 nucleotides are TGTGCCAGCAGTTATTCTTACGGGGATACGCAGTATTTT.

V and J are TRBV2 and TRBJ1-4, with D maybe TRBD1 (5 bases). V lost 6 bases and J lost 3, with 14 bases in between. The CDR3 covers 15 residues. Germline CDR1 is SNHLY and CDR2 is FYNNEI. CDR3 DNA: TGTGCCAGCAGCTCCTTGGGGGTTGCTAATGAAAAACTGTTTTTT. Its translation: CASSSLGVANEKLFF.

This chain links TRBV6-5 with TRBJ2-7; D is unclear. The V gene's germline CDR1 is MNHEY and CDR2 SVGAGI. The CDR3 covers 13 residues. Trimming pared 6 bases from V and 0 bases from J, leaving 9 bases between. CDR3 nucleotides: TGTGCCAGCAGACCCCAGCCCTCCTACGAGCAGTACTTC. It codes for CASRPQPSYEQYF.

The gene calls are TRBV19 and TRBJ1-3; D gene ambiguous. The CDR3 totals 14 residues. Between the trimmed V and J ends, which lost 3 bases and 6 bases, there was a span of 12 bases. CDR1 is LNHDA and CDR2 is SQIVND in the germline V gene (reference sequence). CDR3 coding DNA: TGTGCCAGTAGTATCACAGTAATGGAAAACACCATATATTTT. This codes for CASSITVMENTIYF.

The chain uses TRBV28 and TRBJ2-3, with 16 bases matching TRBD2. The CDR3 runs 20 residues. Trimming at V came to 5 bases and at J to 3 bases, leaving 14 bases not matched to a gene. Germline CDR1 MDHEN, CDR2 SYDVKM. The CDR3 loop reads CASSLGLAGGLVGNTDTQYF. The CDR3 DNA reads TGTGCCAGCAGTCTGGGACTAGCGGGAGGGTTGGTAGGTAATACAGATACGCAGTATTTT.

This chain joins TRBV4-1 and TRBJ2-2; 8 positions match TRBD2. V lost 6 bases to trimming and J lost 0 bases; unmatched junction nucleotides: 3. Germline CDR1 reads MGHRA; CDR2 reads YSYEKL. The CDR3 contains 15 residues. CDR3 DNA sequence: TGCGCCAGCAGTCGAGCGGGAGCGAACACCGGGGAGCTGTTTTTT. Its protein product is CASSRAGANTGELFF.

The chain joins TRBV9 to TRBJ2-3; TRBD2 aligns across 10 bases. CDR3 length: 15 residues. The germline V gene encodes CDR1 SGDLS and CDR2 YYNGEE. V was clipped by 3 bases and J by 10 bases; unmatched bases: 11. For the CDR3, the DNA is TGTGCCAGCAGCGGAATAGCGGGAGGCCTAGGGGCGCAGTATTTT. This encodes CASSGIAGGLGAQYF.

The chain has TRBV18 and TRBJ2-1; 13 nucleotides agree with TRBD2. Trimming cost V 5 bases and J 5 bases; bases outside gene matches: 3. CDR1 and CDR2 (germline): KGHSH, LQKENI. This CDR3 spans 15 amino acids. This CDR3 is CASSSGLAGDNEQFF. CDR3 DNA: TGTGCCAGCTCAAGCGGACTAGCGGGAGACAATGAGCAGTTCTTC.

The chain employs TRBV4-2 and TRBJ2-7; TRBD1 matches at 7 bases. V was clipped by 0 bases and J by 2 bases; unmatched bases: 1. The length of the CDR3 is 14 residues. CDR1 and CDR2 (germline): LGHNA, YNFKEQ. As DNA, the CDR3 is TGTGCCAGCAGCCAAGATGGGACAGCCTACGAGCAGTACTTC. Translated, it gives CASSQDGTAYEQYF.

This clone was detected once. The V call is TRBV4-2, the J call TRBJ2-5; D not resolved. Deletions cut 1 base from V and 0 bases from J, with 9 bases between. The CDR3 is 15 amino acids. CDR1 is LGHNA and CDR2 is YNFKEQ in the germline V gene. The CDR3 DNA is TGTGCCAGCAGCCAAGGCGACGGGTACCAAGAGACCCAGTACTTC. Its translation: CASSQGDGYQETQYF.

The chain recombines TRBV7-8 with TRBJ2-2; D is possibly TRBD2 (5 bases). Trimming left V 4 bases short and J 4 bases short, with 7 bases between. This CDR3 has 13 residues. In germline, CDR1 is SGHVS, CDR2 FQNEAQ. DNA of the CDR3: TGTGCCAGCAGCTCCGGGGTCACCGGGGAGCTGTTTTTT. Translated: CASSSGVTGELFF.

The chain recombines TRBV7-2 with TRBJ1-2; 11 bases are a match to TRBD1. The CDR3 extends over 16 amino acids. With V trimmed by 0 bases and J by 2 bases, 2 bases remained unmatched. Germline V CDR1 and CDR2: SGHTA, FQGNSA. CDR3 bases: TGTGCCAGCAGCTTAGCCGGACAGGGGGCAAACTATGGCTACACCTTC. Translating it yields CASSLAGQGANYGYTF. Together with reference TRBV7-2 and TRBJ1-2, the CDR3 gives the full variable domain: GAGVSQSPSNKVTEKGKDVELRCDPISGHTALYWYRQSLGQGLEFLIYFQGNSAPDKSGLPSDRFSAERTGGSVSTLTIQRTQQEDSAVYLCASSLAGQGANYGYTFGSGTRLTVV.

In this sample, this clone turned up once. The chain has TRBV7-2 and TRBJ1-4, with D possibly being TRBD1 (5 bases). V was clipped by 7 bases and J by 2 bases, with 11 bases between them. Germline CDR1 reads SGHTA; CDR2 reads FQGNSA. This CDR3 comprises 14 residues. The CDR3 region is CASTRGRTNEKLFF. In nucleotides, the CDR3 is TGTGCCAGCACCCGGGGACGGACTAATGAAAAACTGTTTTTT.

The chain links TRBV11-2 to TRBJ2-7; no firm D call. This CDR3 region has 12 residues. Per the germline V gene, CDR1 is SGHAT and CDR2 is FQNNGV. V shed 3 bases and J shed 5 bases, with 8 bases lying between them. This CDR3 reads CASSFARNEQYF. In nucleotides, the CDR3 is TGTGCCAGCAGCTTTGCACGCAACGAGCAGTACTTC.

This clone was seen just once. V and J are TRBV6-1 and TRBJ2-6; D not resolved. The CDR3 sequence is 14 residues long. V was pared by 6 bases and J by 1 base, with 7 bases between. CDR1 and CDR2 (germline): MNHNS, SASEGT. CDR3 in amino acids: CASRELSGANVLTF. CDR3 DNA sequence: TGTGCCAGCAGGGAATTATCTGGGGCCAACGTCCTGACTTTC.

The CDR3 bases are TGTGCCAGCAGTCCCATCGGCGGCGGGGGCACTGAAGCTTTCTTT. It is translated as CASSPIGGGGTEAFF. This rearrangement joins TRBV28 to TRBJ1-1; a possible D gene is TRBD1 (5 bases). The germline gives CDR1 MDHEN, CDR2 SYDVKM. The CDR3 totals 15 residues. Trimming cost V 5 bases and J 4 bases, with 17 bases left between them.

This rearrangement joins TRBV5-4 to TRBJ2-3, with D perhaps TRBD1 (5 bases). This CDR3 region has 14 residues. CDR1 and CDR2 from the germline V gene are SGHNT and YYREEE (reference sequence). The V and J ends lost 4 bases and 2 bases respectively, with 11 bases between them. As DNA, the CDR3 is TGTGCCAGCAGCGTGAGGACAACCACAGATACGCAGTATTTT. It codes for CASSVRTTTDTQYF.

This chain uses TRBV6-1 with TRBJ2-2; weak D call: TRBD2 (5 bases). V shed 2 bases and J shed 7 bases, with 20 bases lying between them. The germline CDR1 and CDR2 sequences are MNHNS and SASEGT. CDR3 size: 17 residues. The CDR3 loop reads CASSERTTGLLFGELFF. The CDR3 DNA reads TGTGCCAGCAGTGAACGAACCACTGGACTTTTGTTCGGGGAGCTGTTTTTT.

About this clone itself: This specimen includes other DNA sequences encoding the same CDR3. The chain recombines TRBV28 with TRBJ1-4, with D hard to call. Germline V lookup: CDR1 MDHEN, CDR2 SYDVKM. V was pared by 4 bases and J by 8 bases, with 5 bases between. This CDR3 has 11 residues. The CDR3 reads CASSSREKLFF. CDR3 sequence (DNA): TGTGCCAGCAGTTCTCGGGAAAAACTGTTTTTT.